Listed below are T cell receptor beta chains from one sample, sequenced in a study of T cells after yellow fever vaccination. TCRdb reanalysed the 5' RACE reads using MiXCR and keeps one entry per CDR3 protein. The sample gives 150,000 to 200,000 distinct CDR3 sequences, 8% to 13% of which show up once; just over 35% is in the top ten. The sequenced sample was CD8+ T cells sorted from PBMCs, obtained 15 days after the yellow fever booster vaccination. All receptors derive from a man aged 18 to 29 who received the YFV17D yellow fever vaccine. Both conserved end residues are part of each CDR3. The order of the fields is J gene, clone size, V gene, D gene, CDR3 protein, CDR3 DNA. D genes are given only for firm matches. Some rows mark clone size as missing; the rest say once, few, many or name a class of expanded clone.

TRBJ2-1 few TRBV7-9 NA CASSLGGGPSNEQFF TGTGCCAGCAGCCTAGGGGGGGGCCCTTCCAATGAGCAGTTCTTC
TRBJ2-3 NA TRBV6-2/TRBV6-3 TRBD1 CASSLPGQEYKTDTQYF TGTGCCAGCAGTCTCCCAGGACAGGAGTACAAAACAGATACGCAGTATTTT
TRBJ2-2 NA TRBV4-3 NA CASSQKGHFTGELFF TGCGCCAGCAGCCAGAAGGGGCATTTCACCGGGGAGCTGTTTTTT
TRBJ2-2 NA TRBV14 TRBD2 CASSQLAGGWTGELFF TGTGCCAGCAGCCAACTAGCGGGGGGCTGGACCGGGGAGCTGTTTTTT
TRBJ2-7 NA TRBV5-1 TRBD2 CASSLERTRGEQYF TGCGCCAGCAGCTTGGAAAGGACTAGGGGCGAGCAGTACTTC
TRBJ1-1 NA TRBV4-1 NA CASSHPLEGGNTEAFF TGCGCCAGCAGCCACCCCCTAGAGGGGGGTAACACTGAAGCTTTCTTT
TRBJ2-7 many TRBV11-2 NA CASSHSTGDYEQYF TGTGCCAGCAGCCATTCGACAGGCGACTACGAGCAGTACTTC
TRBJ1-1 few TRBV25-1 NA CASSERYGRGRTEAFF TGTGCCAGCAGTGAACGGTATGGCAGGGGAAGGACTGAAGCTTTCTTT
TRBJ2-4 many TRBV7-8 NA CASSLGGDPIQYF TGTGCCAGCAGCTTAGGGGGGGATCCCATTCAGTACTTC
TRBJ1-4 NA TRBV4-3 NA CASSQDQGRLNEKLFF TGCGCCAGCAGCCAGGACCAGGGACGGCTGAATGAAAAACTGTTTTTT